These 22 T cell receptor beta chains originate from one sample sequenced in a study of tumor and adjacent non-tumor tissue in lung cancer. RNA was extracted from bulk tissue without any cell sorting. A modified ARM-PCR protocol with three rounds of nested PCR amplified TCRbeta. One entry per CDR3 protein, called by TCRdb with MiXCR from the multiplex PCR reads. Found here are about 68,000 distinct CDR3 sequences, approximately 63% of them singletons; the top ten hold 20%. The specimen was lung tumor tissue. All receptors derive from a man over 45 with non-small cell lung cancer.

This clonotype was seen a single time. Relative to the germline gene, one junction end is altered; a read error may explain this. This rearrangement joins TRBV5-1 to TRBJ1-6; D unclear. Germline CDR1 and CDR2: SGHRS and YFSETQ. The CDR3 length is 15 residues. This CDR3 is CASSGNSVSNSPLQF. The DNA of the CDR3 is TGCGCCAGTAGCGGGAACAGCGTCAGTAATTCACCCCTCCAATTT. The variable domain in full, completed from reference TRBV5-1 and TRBJ1-6, reads KAGVTQTPRYLIKTRGQQVTLSCSPISGHRSVSWYQQTPGQGLQFLFEYFSETQRNKGNFPGRFSGRQFSNSRSEMNVSTLELGDSALYLCASSGNSVSNSPLQFGNGTRLTVT.

With respect to this clonotype: A junction boundary mismatches the germline segment, possibly from a read error. CDR3: CSIDAAYNEQYF. Here the CDR3 DNA reads TGCAGCATTGATGCCGCTTATAACGAGCAGTACTTC. The gene calls are TRBV29-1 and TRBJ2-7, with D hard to call. The germline V gene has CDR1 SQVTM and CDR2 ANQGSEA. The CDR3 has 12 residues.

Regarding this clonotype: Its ends do not fully match the called genes, so a read error is possible. CDR3 sequence: CASGDRGYISPLHF. DNA of the CDR3: TGTGCCAGCGGAGACAGAGGGTATATTTCACCCCTCCACTTT. The chain has TRBV6-5 and TRBJ1-6; possible D gene TRBD1, 5 bases. CDR3 length: 14 amino acids. The germline CDR1 and CDR2 sequences are MNHEY and SVGAGI.

Concerning this clonotype: At one of its ends the junction is not consistent with the germline gene, which may arise from a read error. This rearrangement joins TRBV11-2 to TRBJ1-2, with a tentative D call TRBD1 (5 bases). The germline CDR1 and CDR2 sequences are SGHAT and FQNNGV. The CDR3 consists of 13 residues. CDR3 nucleotide sequence: TGTGCCAGCAACTTAGCTGGGACGGGCCTCTACACCTTC. This encodes CASNLAGTGLYTF.

In the case of this clonotype: Its ends do not fully match the called genes, so a read error is possible. V is TRBV11-3 and J is TRBJ1-1, with a tentative D call TRBD1 (5 bases). The CDR3 extends over 15 amino acids. Germline CDR1 is SGHNT and CDR2 is YENEEA. In DNA, the CDR3 is TGTGCCAGCAGCGTCGATTCTGCCCTGGACACTGATGCTTTCTTT. It encodes CASSVDSALDTDAFF.

Many counts were recorded for this clonotype. The chain recombines TRBV6-5 with TRBJ2-1; 12 bases fit TRBD2. The germline V gene encodes CDR1 MNHEY and CDR2 SVGAGI. Germline trimming cut 2 bases from V and 10 bases from J; bases unmatched to any gene: 6. There are 15 residues in the CDR3. CDR3 region: CASSYRGLAGREQFF. The CDR3 DNA sequence: TGTGCCAGCAGTTACCGTGGACTAGCGGGAAGGGAGCAGTTCTTC.

Worth noting for this clonotype: The junction differs from germline at one of its ends, possibly a read error. The V gene is TRBV6-5, the J gene TRBJ2-1; tentative D call: TRBD2 (6 bases). This CDR3 comprises 15 residues. The V gene's germline CDR1 is MNHEY and CDR2 SVGAGI. Written as DNA, the CDR3 is TGTGCCAGCAGTTACGCTCGCGGGACTTACAATGAGCAGCTCTTC. Translated, it gives CASSYARGTYNEQLF.

In its sample, this clonotype was seen once. This may arise from a read error, as a much more abundant clone is one base away. Lacking the conserved final phenylalanine or tryptophan, this CDR3 likely reflects a read error. The rearrangement uses TRBV12-3 or TRBV12-4 and TRBJ1-2, with a possible D match to TRBD1 (6 bases). This CDR3 contains 14 residues. V was trimmed by 1 base and J by 3 bases, leaving 9 bases between them. The CDR3 is CASSLGTAYYGYTL. In DNA, the CDR3 is TGTGCCAGCAGTTTAGGGACAGCCTACTATGGCTACACCTTA.

V is TRBV11-2 and J is TRBJ2-2, with D perhaps TRBD1 or TRBD2 (5 bases each). This CDR3 contains 14 residues. Germline CDR1 reads SGHAT; CDR2 reads FQNNGV. CDR3 sequence: CSISLSVGTRELFF. The CDR3 DNA reads as TGTTCCATCAGCTTATCGGTCGGGACCAGGGAGCTGTTTTTT.

Turning to this clonotype: Given a much more abundant clone one base away, this may be a read error. This chain connects TRBV20-1 to TRBJ2-1, with 7 bases aligning to TRBD2. The junction had 8 bases not matched to a gene; V was cut back by 0 bases and J by 0 bases. The CDR3 has 17 amino acids. Germline V gene sequence: CDR1 DFQATT, CDR2 SNEGSKA (reference sequence). The CDR3: CSARDHAGVSSYNEQFF. Written as DNA, the CDR3 is TGCAGTGCTAGAGACCATGCGGGGGTAAGCTCCTACAATGAGCAGTTCTTC.

About this clonotype itself: Because the CDR3 is missing its conserved closing phenylalanine or tryptophan, this is likely a read error. The V call is TRBV11-2, the J call TRBJ2-2; a weak D match, TRBD2 (5 bases). The CDR3 runs 15 residues. From germline, CDR1 is SGHAT and CDR2 FQNNGV. The CDR3 sequence: CAGSNQLWETGELFY. CDR3 DNA: TGTGCCGGCAGCAATCAACTATGGGAGACCGGGGAGCTGTTTTAT.

The chain uses TRBV20-1 and TRBJ2-3; no clear D gene. V was pared by 5 bases and J by 5 bases, with 17 bases between. Germline lookup yields CDR1 DFQATT and CDR2 SNEGSKA (reference sequence). The CDR3 length is 14 residues. The CDR3: CSASLRTAQDTQYF. The CDR3 bases are TGCAGTGCTTCACTTCGGACCGCACAAGATACGCAGTATTTT.

In the case of this clonotype: A much larger clone differs from this one at a single base, so this may be a read error. J is TRBJ2-5 and V is TRBV5-6; D unresolved. This CDR3 contains 12 residues. CDR1 is SGHDT, CDR2 YYEEEE, per germline. Between the trimmed V and J ends, which lost 10 bases and 5 bases, there was a span of 15 bases. CDR3 protein: CAGVKVRETQYF. DNA of the CDR3: TGTGCCGGCGTCAAAGTGAGGGAGACCCAGTACTTC.

A word on this clonotype: Just one base apart from a much larger clone, this may be a read error. This rearrangement joins TRBV12-3 or TRBV12-4 to TRBJ2-1; D gene unclear. This CDR3 contains 12 residues. The CDR3 region has the DNA TGTGTCAGCAGTTTAGAGGCTCTTGAGCAGTTCTTC. This sequence encodes CVSSLEALEQFF.

The chain links TRBV14 to TRBJ2-2, with 8 bases aligning to TRBD1. With 4 bases clipped from V and 0 bases from J, the junction kept 7 bases outside the gene matches. Germline assignment: CDR1 SGHDN and CDR2 FVKESK. CDR3 length: 17 amino acids. CDR3 nucleotides: TGTGCCAGCAGCCGAGCGTGGACAGGGTCGAACACCGGGGAGCTGTTTTTT. It specifies CASSRAWTGSNTGELFF.

About this clonotype: The CDR3 ends on some other residue instead of the conserved phenylalanine or tryptophan, so this is likely a read error. The chain recombines TRBV11-3 with TRBJ1-2; 11 bases agree with TRBD1. This CDR3 has 11 residues. J gave up 10 bases and V 11 bases, and 6 bases lay outside the gene matches. Germline CDR1 reads SGHNT; CDR2 reads YENEEA. This CDR3 reads CAGQGARVYTL. CDR3 sequence (DNA): TGTGCCGGACAGGGGGCGCGTGTCTACACCCTC.

This clonotype was counted only a few times. An end of the junction does not agree with germline; a read error may underlie this. This sequence joins TRBV6-5 and TRBJ1-5; 9 bases agree with TRBD1. The length of the CDR3 is 15 residues. Germline CDR1 is MNHEY and CDR2 is SVGAGI. Here the CDR3 DNA reads TGCGCCAGCAGGGAGACAGGGGGTTTCAATCAGCCCCAGCATTTT. It translates to CASRETGGFNQPQHF.

This clonotype was recorded at least ten times. This rearrangement joins TRBV10-3 to TRBJ2-7; 7 nucleotides align to TRBD2. The length of the CDR3 is 13 residues. CDR1 is ENHRY and CDR2 is SYGVKD in the germline V gene. The junction had 4 bases not matched to a gene; V was cut back by 4 bases and J by 4 bases. CDR3 sequence (DNA): TGTGCCATCAGTGGAGCGGGATCTTACGAGCAGTACTTC. Translated, it gives CAISGAGSYEQYF.

About this clonotype itself: A much larger clone is a single base away; this may be a read error. The chain links TRBV30 to TRBJ1-4; TRBD1 is a possible D gene (6 bases). CDR1 is GTSNPN, CDR2 SVGIG, per germline (reference sequence). The CDR3 contains 14 residues. The ends were cut back, 1 base at V and 8 bases at J, with 14 bases in the middle. The CDR3 DNA reads as TGTGCCTGGAGTGGCCGGGGACATGGGGAAAAACTGTTTTTT. As protein: CAWSGRGHGEKLFF.

A word on this clonotype: Compared with germline, one end of the junction differs, possibly owing to a read error. The chain uses TRBV29-1 and TRBJ2-2, with D perhaps being TRBD1 or TRBD2 (5 bases each). Per germline, CDR1 SQVTM and CDR2 ANQGSEA. The CDR3 has 14 amino acids. CDR3 sequence (DNA): TGCAGCGCCCTGATATCTCTCAACACCGGGGACCTGTTTTTT. Translation: CSALISLNTGDLFF.

Concerning this clonotype itself: The CDR3 does not end in the conserved phenylalanine or tryptophan, so this is likely a read error. The V gene is TRBV10-2, the J gene TRBJ1-2; D gene unclear. Per the germline V gene, CDR1 is WSHSY and CDR2 is SAAADI. This CDR3 has 11 amino acids. The germline V and J ends were trimmed by 9 bases and 4 bases, with 9 bases remaining between them. The CDR3 DNA reads TGCGCCAGTATTGGGTCCTATGGCTACACCTTA. Protein: CASIGSYGYTL.

Notes on this clonotype: It may be a read error: a sequence one base away is much more abundant. The J gene is TRBJ1-1, the V gene TRBV12-3 or TRBV12-4; D uncertain. V lost 5 bases, J lost 4 bases, and 8 bases lay in between. The CDR3 sequence is 12 residues long. This CDR3 is CASSLGCTEAFF. The CDR3 nucleotides are TGTGCCAGCAGTCTTGGGTGCACTGAAGCTTTCTTT.